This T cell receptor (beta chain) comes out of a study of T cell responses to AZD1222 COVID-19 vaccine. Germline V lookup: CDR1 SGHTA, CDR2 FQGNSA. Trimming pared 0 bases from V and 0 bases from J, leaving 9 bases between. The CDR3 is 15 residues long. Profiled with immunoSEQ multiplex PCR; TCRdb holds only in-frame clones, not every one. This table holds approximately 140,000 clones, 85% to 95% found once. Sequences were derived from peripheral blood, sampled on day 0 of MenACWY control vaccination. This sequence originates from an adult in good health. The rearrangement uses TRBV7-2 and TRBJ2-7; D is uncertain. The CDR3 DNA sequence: TGTGCCAGCAGCTTAGCGGCAGCAAACTCCTACGAGCAGTACTTC. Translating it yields CASSLAAANSYEQYF.